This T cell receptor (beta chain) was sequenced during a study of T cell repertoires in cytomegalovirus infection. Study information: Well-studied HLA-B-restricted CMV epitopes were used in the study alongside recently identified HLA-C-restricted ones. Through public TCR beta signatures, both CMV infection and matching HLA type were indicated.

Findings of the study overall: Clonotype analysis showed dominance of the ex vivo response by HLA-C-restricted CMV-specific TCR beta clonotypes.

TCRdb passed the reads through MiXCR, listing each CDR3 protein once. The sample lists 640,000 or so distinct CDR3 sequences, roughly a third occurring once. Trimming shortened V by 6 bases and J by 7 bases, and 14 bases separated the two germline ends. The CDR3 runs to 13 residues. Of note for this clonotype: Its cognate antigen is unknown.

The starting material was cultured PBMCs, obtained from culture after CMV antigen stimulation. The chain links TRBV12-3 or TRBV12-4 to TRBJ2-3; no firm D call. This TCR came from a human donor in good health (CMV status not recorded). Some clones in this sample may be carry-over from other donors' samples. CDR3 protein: CASSPPGRYTQYF. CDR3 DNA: TGTGCCAGCAGCCCCCCCGGGCGTTATACGCAGTATTTT.